The entry below describes one T cell receptor beta chain. The data belong to a study of shared clonotypes between healthy human individuals. TCRdb's table, derived via immunoSEQ multiplex PCR, lists solely in-frame clones and lacks some. Found here are around 550,000 clones, about 96% of them singletons; the top ten hold approximately 0.062%. The sequence was collected from a woman aged 25 to 45 in good health. The sequenced material came from naive CD4+ T cells sorted from blood. The subset was: CD45RA+ positively selected.

Here the CDR3 reads CATSRGETNEKLFF. CDR3 coding DNA: TGTGCCACCAGCAGAGGGGAGACTAATGAAAAACTGTTTTTT. This chain joins TRBV15 and TRBJ1-4; D gene ambiguous. This CDR3 comprises 14 residues. In germline, CDR1 is LNHNV, CDR2 YYDKDF (reference sequence). The V end was cut by 1 base, the J end by 2 bases, with 5 bases between.